The T cell receptor (beta chain) under discussion was sequenced for a study of cytomegalovirus exposure and HLA in healthy donors. Unmatched junction bases numbered 9, after V lost 5 bases and J lost 4 bases. The CDR3 extends over 15 amino acids. Germline assignment: CDR1 SGHAT and CDR2 FQNNGV. 13 Jbeta primers and 60 Vbeta primers were used for the PCR. Produced via immunoSEQ multiplex PCR; TCRdb's table is partial and in-frame only. Among under 200,000 clones listed, about 81% were seen once. The receptor's source is a young woman in good health and CMV-seronegative. The sequenced sample consisted of PBMCs. The chain links TRBV11-2 to TRBJ2-7, with 9 nucleotides matching TRBD2. CDR3: CASSPWRGGGYEQYF. CDR3 sequence (DNA): TGTGCCAGCAGCCCCTGGCGGGGGGGCGGATACGAGCAGTACTTC.